The clone carrying this T cell receptor (beta chain) occurred a few times. This entry belongs to a study of blood T cells in healthy people across ages. A J-beta primer mix and a sample-barcoded 5' primer were used in a second PCR of about 7 to 12 cycles. TCRdb ran MiXCR on the 5' RACE reads and lists one entry per CDR3 protein. The data show fewer than 2,000,000 distinct CDR3 sequences, about two fifths seen once. Between the trimmed V and J ends, which lost 3 bases and 1 base, there was a span of 18 bases. The CDR3 has 16 residues. The V gene's germline CDR1 is DFQATT and CDR2 SNEGSKA (reference sequence).

Sequenced input: blood. This rearrangement joins TRBV20-1 to TRBJ2-5; the D call may be TRBD1 or TRBD2 (5 bases each). This receptor was identified in a human donor in good health. CDR3 nucleotide sequence: TGCAGTGCTAGCCCCAGCCTCGGGACGGCCCAAGAGACCCAGTACTTC. It encodes CSASPSLGTAQETQYF.